This T cell receptor beta chain is from a study of blood T cells in healthy people across ages (dated by TCRdb to between 2015 and 2016). Looking at the study overall: Template switching captured roughly one uniquely barcoded TCR beta cDNA molecule per two T cells in model experiments. The study measured age-related changes in TCR beta repertoire diversity using deep sequencing normalized with unique cDNA molecular identifiers. Four age groups were formed from the donors: young (average about 15 years), middle-aged (approximately 42), aged (roughly 59) and long-lived (around 82). To avoid experimental bias, donors of different ages were randomly spread across the sequencing lanes. Using the same blood draw, the study looked at two additional independent replicas of 1 million unique cDNA reads for two donors, one aged 18 to 30 and the other aged 80 or older.

The 39 donors, aged about 6 to 100 years, were systemically healthy Caucasian individuals from Russia. Ten milliliters of peripheral blood were drawn from each donor into EDTA-treated Vacutainer tubes. Ficoll-Paque density-gradient centrifugation was used to isolate PBMCs, with at least 6.5 million obtained per sample. Total RNA was extracted from PBMCs with Trizol reagent, with at least 6 micrograms obtained per sample. The percentages of naive CD45RAhigh/CD27high T cells were determined by flow cytometry on a PBMC aliquot from every donor. With respect to this clonotype: The antigen it binds to is not known. No much larger clonotype is one base removed from it; base qualities were not supplied.

Library creation used 5' RACE. Instrument on record: Illumina HiSeq 2500. A second PCR of about 6 to 11 cycles was run with a J-beta primer mix and a sample-barcoded 5' primer. Each TCR beta cDNA molecule received a unique molecular identifier from a template-switch 5' adaptor carrying 12 random nucleotides. At least 3 million CDR3-containing paired-end reads were obtained from each sample. The Mint cDNA synthesis kit, primed by a TRBC-specific oligonucleotide, was used to synthesize first-strand cDNA from all RNA. Following uracil-DNA glycosylase treatment, a first 18-cycle PCR with universal primers M1SS and BC2_uni_R was performed on all cDNA. Concerning the study's data processing: Each sample was normalized by randomly selecting 1 million high-quality reads, each carrying a distinct molecular identifier. Reads sharing molecular identifiers were discarded rather than binned into consensus sequences. MiTCR, with a Q25 quality threshold and the strictest error-elimination algorithm, was used for CDR3 identification, clonotype clustering and error correction. Lower-bound total TCR beta diversity was estimated with a nonparametric unseen species model using Euler transformation. Through fastp at Q25 and MiXCR, TCRdb rebuilt clones from the public reads, retaining in-frame beta chains. Entries are consolidated by CDR3 protein sequence, retaining the most common genes and DNA. It is TCRdb's table, rather than the study itself, that gives the V and J calls and clone size. This sample has 1.5 million to 2 million distinct CDR3 sequences in its table, and roughly 27% of those were observed once. Of the sample, approximately 7.7% falls within the top ten clones.

Results the study describes overall, beyond this receptor: Compared with the aged group, the long-lived group had more naive CD4+ T cells, fewer expanded clones and increased TCR diversity, suggesting age selection. Because donor CMV infection status was unknown, age-related changes in expanded clonotypes were potentially confounded. Conclusive comparison of naive and antigen-experienced compartments was prevented by the profiling of bulk unsorted PBMCs. Estimates of total diversity based on one million sequenced T cells were regarded as lower bounds and as underestimates. There was a strong correlation between observed TCR beta diversity and the percentage of naive T cells measured by flow cytometry. Observed TCR beta diversity per million T cells fell roughly linearly with age, and a significant reduction was already apparent by age roughly 41.

This receptor was obtained from a woman in her twenties or thirties in good health. Sequenced material: blood.

Here is the DNA: TGCGCCAGCAGCCCGAGACAGGGGGAGGGAAGAGGCTACACCTTC. This codes for CASSPRQGEGRGYTF. The chain was built from TRBV5-1 and TRBJ1-2, with 9 bases matching TRBD1. Including the terminal cysteine and phenylalanine, the CDR3 comprises 15 residues. Only the CDR3 DNA is retained, 45 bases long and in frame from the first base. From the germline V gene, CDR1 is SGHRS and CDR2 is YFSETQ. Here V drops 4 bases and J drops 8 bases, and the junction holds 12 bases not matched to any gene.